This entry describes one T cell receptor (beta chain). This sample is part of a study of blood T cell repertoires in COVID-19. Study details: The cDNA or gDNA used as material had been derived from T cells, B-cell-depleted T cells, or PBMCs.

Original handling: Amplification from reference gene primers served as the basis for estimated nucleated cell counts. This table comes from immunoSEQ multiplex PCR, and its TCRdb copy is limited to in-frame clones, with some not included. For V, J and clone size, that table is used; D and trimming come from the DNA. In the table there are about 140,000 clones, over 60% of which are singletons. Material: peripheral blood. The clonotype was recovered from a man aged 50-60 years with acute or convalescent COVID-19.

The CDR3 nucleotides read TGTGCCAGCTCACCAGCCCGGGGGTCGTTTGACACCGGGGAGCTGTTTTTT. Protein product: CASSPARGSFDTGELFF. V gene TRBV18 combines with J gene TRBJ2-2; tentative D call: TRBD2 (6 bases). Trimming stripped 2 bases from V and 3 bases from J, with 16 bases between. The CDR3 length is 17 residues. CDR1 is KGHSH, CDR2 LQKENI, per germline.